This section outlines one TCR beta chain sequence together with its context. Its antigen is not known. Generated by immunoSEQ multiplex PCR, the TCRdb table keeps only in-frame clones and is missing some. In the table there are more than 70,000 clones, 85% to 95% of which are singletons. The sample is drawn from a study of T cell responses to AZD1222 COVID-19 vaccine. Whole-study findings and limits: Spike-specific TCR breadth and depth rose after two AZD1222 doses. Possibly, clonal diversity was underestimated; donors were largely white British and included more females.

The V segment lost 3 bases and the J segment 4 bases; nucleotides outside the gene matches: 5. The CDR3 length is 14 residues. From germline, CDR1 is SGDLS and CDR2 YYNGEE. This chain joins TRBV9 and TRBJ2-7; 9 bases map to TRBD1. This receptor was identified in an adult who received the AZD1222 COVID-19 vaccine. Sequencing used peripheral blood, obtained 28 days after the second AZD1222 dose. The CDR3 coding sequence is TGTGCCAGCAGCGGCCGGGACAGGGAGTACGAGCAGTACTTC. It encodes CASSGRDREYEQYF.